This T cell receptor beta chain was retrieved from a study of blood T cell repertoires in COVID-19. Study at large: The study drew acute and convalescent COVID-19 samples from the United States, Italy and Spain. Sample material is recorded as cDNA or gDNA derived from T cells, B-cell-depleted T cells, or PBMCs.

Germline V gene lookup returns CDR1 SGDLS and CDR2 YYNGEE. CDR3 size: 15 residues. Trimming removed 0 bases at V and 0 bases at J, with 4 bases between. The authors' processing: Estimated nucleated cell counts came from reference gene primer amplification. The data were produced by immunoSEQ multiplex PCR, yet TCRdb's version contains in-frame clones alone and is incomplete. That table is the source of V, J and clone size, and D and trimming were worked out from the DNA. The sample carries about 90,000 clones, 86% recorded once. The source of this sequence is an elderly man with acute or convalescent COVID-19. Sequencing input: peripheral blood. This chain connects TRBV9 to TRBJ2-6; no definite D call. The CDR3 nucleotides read TGTGCCAGCAGCGTAGGCGTCTCTGGGGCCAACGTCCTGACTTTC. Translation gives CASSVGVSGANVLTF.